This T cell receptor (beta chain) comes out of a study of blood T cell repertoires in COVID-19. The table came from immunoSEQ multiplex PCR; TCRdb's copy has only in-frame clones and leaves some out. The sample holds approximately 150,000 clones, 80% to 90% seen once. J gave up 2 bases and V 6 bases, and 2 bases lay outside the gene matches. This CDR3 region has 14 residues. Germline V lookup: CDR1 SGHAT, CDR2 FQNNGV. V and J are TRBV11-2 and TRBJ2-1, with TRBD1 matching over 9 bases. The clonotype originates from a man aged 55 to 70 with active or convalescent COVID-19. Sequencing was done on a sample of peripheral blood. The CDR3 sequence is CASSTGGPYNEQFF. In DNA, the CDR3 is TGTGCCAGCAGTACAGGGGGCCCCTACAATGAGCAGTTCTTC.